The 9 T cell receptor beta chains given below trace back to one sample, sequenced in a study of memory CD4+ T cells and cytomegalovirus serostatus. TCRdb keeps only in-frame clones here, not all; method: immunoSEQ multiplex PCR. The repertoire holds 80,000 to 100,000 clones, over 70% seen once, with around 3.6% in the top ten. Single viable CD3+CD4+CD8-CD45RO+ cells were sorted as the memory CD4+ T cells. Sequencing was done on a sample of memory CD4+ T cells from blood. The source of these receptors is an adult in good health and CMV-seropositive.

The chain links TRBV7-6 to TRBJ2-3, with D unresolved. The V gene lost 1 base and the J gene lost 3 bases, with 8 bases spanning the gap. There are 14 residues in the CDR3. The V gene's germline CDR1 is SGHVS and CDR2 FNYEAQ. The CDR3 coding sequence is TGTGCCAGCAGCTTAGAACAGTTTACAGATACGCAGTATTTT. This sequence encodes CASSLEQFTDTQYF.

V is TRBV7-8 and J is TRBJ1-5; D is perhaps TRBD1 (5 bases). Germline lookup yields CDR1 SGHVS and CDR2 FQNEAQ. V dropped 2 bases and J dropped 5 bases, with 7 bases sitting between them. This CDR3 contains 13 residues. CDR3 in DNA: TGTGCCAGCAGCTTAACCAGGGATCAGCCCCAGCATTTT. Protein product: CASSLTRDQPQHF. The variable domain in full, with the rest retrieved from reference TRBV7-8 and TRBJ1-5, is GAGVSQSPRYKVAKRGQDVALRCDPISGHVSLFWYQQALGQGPEFLTYFQNEAQLDKSGLPSDRFFAERPEGSVSTLKIQRTQQEDSAVYLCASSLTRDQPQHFGDGTRLSIL.

This clone was seen only a few times. This CDR3 is CASSVAGDSGNTIYF. Written as DNA, the CDR3 is TGTGCCAGCAGTGTAGCAGGGGACTCTGGAAACACCATATATTTT. The chain combines TRBV6-1 with TRBJ1-3; D may be TRBD1 (6 bases). The CDR3 length is 15 residues. The germline V and J ends were trimmed by 4 bases and 0 bases, with 10 bases remaining between them. Germline CDR1 reads MNHNS; CDR2 reads SASEGT.

With respect to this clone: Other DNA sequences in the sample encode the same CDR3. The V and J genes are TRBV5-1 and TRBJ2-2; no firm D call. The CDR3 spans 11 residues. V lost 5 bases and J lost 7, with 6 bases in between. Germline CDR1 SGHRS, CDR2 YFSETQ. The CDR3 bases are TGCGCCAGCAGGCTAAGCGGGGAGCTGTTTTTT. Translating gives CASRLSGELFF.

The gene calls are TRBV4-2 and TRBJ2-5, with D possibly TRBD2 on 5 matching bases. The germline CDR1 and CDR2 sequences are LGHNA and YNFKEQ. This CDR3 is 14 amino acids long. V was trimmed by 1 base and J by 4 bases, leaving 10 bases between them. The CDR3: CASSQGRVGETQYF. The CDR3 coding sequence is TGTGCCAGCAGCCAAGGGCGGGTCGGAGAGACCCAGTACTTC.

The chain recombines TRBV4-1 with TRBJ1-3; TRBD1 might be the D (5 bases). Germline V CDR1 and CDR2: MGHRA, YSYEKL. The V gene lost 1 base and the J gene lost 4 bases, with 11 bases spanning the gap. The CDR3 runs to 15 residues. Here the CDR3 reads CASSQVEGLGNTIYF. For the CDR3, the DNA is TGCGCCAGCAGCCAAGTCGAGGGGTTAGGAAACACCATATATTTT.

This sequence joins TRBV9 and TRBJ1-1; 11 bases map to TRBD1. V shed 0 bases, J shed 6 bases, and the junction held 4 bases outside the gene matches. CDR3 length: 15 amino acids. Germline CDR1 reads SGDLS; CDR2 reads YYNGEE. CDR3 DNA: TGTGCCAGCAGCGTAGACCCGGGACAGGGGGCTGAAGCTTTCTTT. Protein: CASSVDPGQGAEAFF.

The chain has TRBV5-6 and TRBJ2-2, with 10 bases aligning to TRBD1. J gave up 6 bases and V 4 bases, and 3 bases lay outside the gene matches. Germline values: CDR1 SGHDT, CDR2 YYEEEE. The CDR3 sequence is 14 residues long. CDR3 residues: CASSPGQGAGELFF. Here the CDR3 DNA reads TGTGCCAGCAGCCCCGGACAGGGGGCCGGGGAGCTGTTTTTT.

This chain connects TRBV27 to TRBJ1-3, with TRBD1 matching over 7 bases. CDR1 and CDR2 from the germline V gene are MNHEY and SMNVEV (reference sequence). The CDR3 has 14 residues. Losses at the gene ends were 5 bases for V and 4 bases for J; bases not matched to a gene: 5. The CDR3 region is CASSRGTVGNTIYF. In DNA, the CDR3 is TGTGCCAGCAGTCGTGGGACAGTAGGAAACACCATATATTTT.